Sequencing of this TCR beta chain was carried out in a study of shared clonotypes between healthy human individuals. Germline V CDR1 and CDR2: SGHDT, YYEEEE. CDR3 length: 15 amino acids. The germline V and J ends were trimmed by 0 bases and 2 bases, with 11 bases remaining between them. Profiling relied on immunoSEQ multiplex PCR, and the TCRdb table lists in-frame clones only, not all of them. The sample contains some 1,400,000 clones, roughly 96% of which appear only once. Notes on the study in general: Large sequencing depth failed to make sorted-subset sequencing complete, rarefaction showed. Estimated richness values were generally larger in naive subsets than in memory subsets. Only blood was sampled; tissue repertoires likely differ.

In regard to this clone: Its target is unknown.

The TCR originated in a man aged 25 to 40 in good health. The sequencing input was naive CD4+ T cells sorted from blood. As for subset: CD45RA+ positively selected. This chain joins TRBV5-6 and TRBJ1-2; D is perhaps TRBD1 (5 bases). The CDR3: CASSLASGPNYGYTF. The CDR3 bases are TGTGCCAGCAGCTTGGCTTCAGGGCCCAACTATGGCTACACCTTC.